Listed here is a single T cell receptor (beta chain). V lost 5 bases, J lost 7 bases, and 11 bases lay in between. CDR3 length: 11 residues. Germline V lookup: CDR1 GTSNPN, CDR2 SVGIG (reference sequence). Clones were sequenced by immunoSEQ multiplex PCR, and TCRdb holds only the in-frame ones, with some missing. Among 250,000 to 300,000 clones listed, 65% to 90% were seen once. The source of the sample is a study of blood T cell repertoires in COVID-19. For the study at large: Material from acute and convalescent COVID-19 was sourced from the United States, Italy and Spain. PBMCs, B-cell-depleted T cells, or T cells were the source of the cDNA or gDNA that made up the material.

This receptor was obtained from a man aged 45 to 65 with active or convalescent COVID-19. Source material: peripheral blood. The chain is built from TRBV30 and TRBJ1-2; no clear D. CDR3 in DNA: TGTGCCTGGGGTGCGAATGGTGGCTACACCTTC. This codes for CAWGANGGYTF.